A selection of T cell receptor beta chains follows, all from one sample in a study of blood T cell repertoires in COVID-19. The repertoire was sequenced with immunoSEQ multiplex PCR; TCRdb's copy has only in-frame clones and lacks some. The sample comprises some 160,000 clones, around 83% of which are singletons, and approximately 19% rests with the top ten. The specimen sequenced was peripheral blood. Receptors originate from a woman between 65 and 79 years old who had recovered from COVID-19. Each CDR3 is given with its conserved first and last residue. The D gene is left open where the match is weak. Clone size appears in some rows only: once, few, many, or a class for an expanded clone.

>once|TRBV3-1/TRBV3-2|TRBJ1-1|NA
TGTGCCAGCAGCCAAGAGAGGGGGACGGCCCGAAATGAAGCTTTCTTT
CASSQERGTARNEAFF
>few|TRBV6-2/TRBV6-3|TRBJ1-2|NA
TGTGCCAGCAGTCTCCAGGGGAGCCGCTACACCTTC
CASSLQGSRYTF
>NA|TRBV18|TRBJ1-1|NA
TGTGCCAGCTCACCGGACAGTGCAAACACTGAAGCTTTCTTT
CASSPDSANTEAFF
>once|TRBV29-1|TRBJ1-5|TRBD1
TGCAGCGTTGGGGGACAGCCTAATCAGCCCCAGCATTTT
CSVGGQPNQPQHF
>once|TRBV9|TRBJ1-2|NA
TGTGCCAGCAGCGTAGGGGGAGGGGGGGGCTACACCTTC
CASSVGGGGGYTF
>NA|TRBV18|TRBJ1-2|NA
TGTGCTAGCTCACCAGGGCAGGGGAGCCGGACTAACTATGGCTACACCTTC
CASSPGQGSRTNYGYTF
>NA|TRBV19|TRBJ2-7|TRBD2
TGTGCCAGTCAGACTAGCGGGGCATCCTACGAGCAGTACTTC
CASQTSGASYEQYF
>few|TRBV7-2|TRBJ1-5|NA
TGTGCCAGCAGCTTAGTCGGGGCAGGGGTGGATCAGCCCCAGCATTTT
CASSLVGAGVDQPQHF
>NA|TRBV6-6|TRBJ2-5|TRBD2
TGTGCCAGCAGTCCCCTGGGTAGCGGGAGGTGGGGTCAAGAGACCCAGTACTTC
CASSPLGSGRWGQETQYF
>NA|TRBV12-3/TRBV12-4|TRBJ1-2|NA
TGTGCCAGCAGTGGGAGTCGGGTAGGTGGCTACACCTTC
CASSGSRVGGYTF
>NA|TRBV30|TRBJ1-2|NA
TGTGCCTGGAGAAGAACGACATCAACGTTGTCTGGCTACACCTTC
CAWRRTTSTLSGYTF
>NA|TRBV20-1|TRBJ2-1|TRBD2
TGCAGTGCGAGTGTCGGACTAGCGGGGGGGGGTGAGCAGTTCTTC
CSASVGLAGGGEQFF
>NA|TRBV18|TRBJ2-3|TRBD2
TGTGCCAGCTCACTCCTAGCGGATACCACAGATACGCAGTATTTT
CASSLLADTTDTQYF
>NA|TRBV5-4|TRBJ1-2|NA
TGTGCCAGCAGCTCCGGGGACAAAGGGTGGTATGGCTACACCTTC
CASSSGDKGWYGYTF
>NA|TRBV18|TRBJ2-3|TRBD2
TGTGCCAGCTCACCGGCGGGGCGGGAGGGCCCCCGCACAGATACGCAGTATTTT
CASSPAGREGPRTDTQYF
>NA|TRBV11-2|TRBJ1-6|NA
TGTGCCAGCAGCTCAGGGCCGGTGGTCAGTTCACCCCTCCACTTT
CASSSGPVVSSPLHF
>NA|TRBV3-1/TRBV3-2|TRBJ1-1|NA
TGTGCCAGCAGTCTAGACCGGAACACTGAAGCTTTCTTT
CASSLDRNTEAFF
>NA|TRBV6-2/TRBV6-3|TRBJ1-2|TRBD1
TGTGCCAGCAGCCTCCGGACAGGGGATGGCTACACCTTC
CASSLRTGDGYTF
>NA|TRBV19|TRBJ1-3|TRBD1
TGTGCCAGTACCGAAACAGGGGGAGCCTTTACTGGAAACACCATATATTTT
CASTETGGAFTGNTIYF
>NA|TRBV11-1|TRBJ2-1|TRBD2
TGTGCCAGCAGCTTATTGGCGGGGGGGGACAATGAGCAGTTCTTC
CASSLLAGGDNEQFF
>NA|TRBV10-3|TRBJ2-3|TRBD2
TGTGCCATCAGAGGACTAGCCGGCACAGATACGCAGTATTTT
CAIRGLAGTDTQYF
>NA|TRBV7-2|TRBJ1-1|TRBD1
TGTGCCAGCAGCCCCCGACAGGGGGCGCGCACTGAAGCTTTCTTT
CASSPRQGARTEAFF
>once|TRBV7-3|TRBJ2-5|TRBD2
TGTGCCAGCAGCTCCGGACTAGCGTCCCAAGAGACCCAGTACTTC
CASSSGLASQETQYF
>NA|TRBV5-1|TRBJ1-4|NA
TGCGCCAGCAGCTTGGGCGCGGGGCCTCGATCAACTAATGAAAAACTGTTTTTT
CASSLGAGPRSTNEKLFF
>few|TRBV4-2|TRBJ2-1|TRBD2
TGTGCCAGCAGCCAAGAGACTAGCGGGTACAATGAGCAGTTCTTC
CASSQETSGYNEQFF
>NA|TRBV5-6|TRBJ1-1|TRBD1
TGTGCCAGCAGCTTGTGGGACAGGGTCCCCCTTGAAGCTTTCTTT
CASSLWDRVPLEAFF
>NA|TRBV19|TRBJ1-5|NA
TGTGCCAGTAGCCAGGCGGGGGCGGAAAATCAGCCCCAGCATTTT
CASSQAGAENQPQHF
>NA|TRBV5-4|TRBJ2-6|TRBD2
TGTGCCAGCAGCTTGGCGGCGGGAGCCCACTCTGGGGCCAACGTCCTGACTTTC
CASSLAAGAHSGANVLTF
>few|TRBV2|TRBJ2-5|TRBD1
TGTGCCAGCAGTGAGGGGACAGGGGCGCAAGAGACCCAGTACTTC
CASSEGTGAQETQYF
>NA|TRBV7-2|TRBJ1-5|NA
TGTGCCAGCAGCTTAGGACGGGATAGCAATCAGCCCCAGCATTTT
CASSLGRDSNQPQHF
>NA|TRBV7-2|TRBJ2-7|TRBD2
TGTGCCAGCAGCTTAGGTCTAGCGGGAGGGCCGGCCCCCTACGAGCAGTACTTC
CASSLGLAGGPAPYEQYF
>NA|TRBV5-1|TRBJ1-4|TRBD1
TGCGCCAGCAGCTTGCCCGGGACAGGGGGTGGAAAACTGTTTTTT
CASSLPGTGGGKLFF
>few|TRBV7-9|TRBJ2-3|TRBD1
TGTGCCAGCACCGACAGGGGGAGCACAGATACGCAGTATTTT
CASTDRGSTDTQYF
>NA|TRBV28|TRBJ2-1|TRBD1
TGTGCCAGCATAGGGCAGGGGGCCTACAATGAGCAGTTCTTC
CASIGQGAYNEQFF
>NA|TRBV5-1|TRBJ2-5|TRBD1
TGCGCCAGCAGCGGGACAGGGGGGGGTAGGACCCAGTACTTC
CASSGTGGGRTQYF
>NA|TRBV7-3|TRBJ1-2|TRBD1
TGTGCCAGCAGCCCGGGACAGGGGAAATATGGCTACACCTTC
CASSPGQGKYGYTF
>NA|TRBV5-1|TRBJ1-2|NA
TGCGCCAGCAGCCCCCACAGAGTCCCCAGGTATGGCTACACCTTC
CASSPHRVPRYGYTF
>NA|TRBV7-2|TRBJ1-4|NA
TGTGCCAGCAGCCTGCCGCGACAGTCTAATGAAAAACTGTTTTTT
CASSLPRQSNEKLFF
>NA|TRBV12-5|TRBJ1-2|TRBD1
TGTGCTAGTGGTTTGGTGCGGGACAGCTCGACCTTC
CASGLVRDSSTF
>NA|TRBV7-8|TRBJ2-2|TRBD2
TGTGCCAGCAGCCCCCGCGTAGCGGGAGTTTCCGGGGAGCTGTTTTTT
CASSPRVAGVSGELFF
>NA|TRBV10-3|TRBJ1-2|NA
TGTGCCATCATTGAGGAACAGCAACCCTATGGCTACACCTTC
CAIIEEQQPYGYTF
>NA|TRBV11-2|TRBJ2-3|TRBD2
TGTGCCAGCAGCTTTTGGGGAGGGCCCTTAGATACGCAGTATTTT
CASSFWGGPLDTQYF
>NA|TRBV11-3|TRBJ1-2|NA
TGTGCCAGCAGCTTACGGGGGGTTGGCTACACCTTC
CASSLRGVGYTF
>NA|TRBV7-3|TRBJ1-2|NA
TGTGCCAGCAGCTTACTAGGGAGGGATGGCTACACCTTC
CASSLLGRDGYTF
>NA|TRBV4-3|TRBJ2-3|NA
TGCGCCAGCAGCCAAGATGGCACAAGCACAGATACGCAGTATTTT
CASSQDGTSTDTQYF
>NA|TRBV12-5|TRBJ2-7|NA
TGTGCTAGTGGTTTGGAGGGGTACGAGCAGTACTTC
CASGLEGYEQYF
>few|TRBV9|TRBJ1-6|NA
TGTGCCAGCAGCGCAGACCCCCGGGGATCCTATAATTCACCCCTCCACTTT
CASSADPRGSYNSPLHF
>NA|TRBV10-3|TRBJ2-2|NA
TGTGCCATCGCTCCGGGGACCGGGGAGCTGTTTTTT
CAIAPGTGELFF
>NA|TRBV4-3|TRBJ2-1|TRBD2
TGCGCCAGCAGCCAAGCGGCAGGGGTAGGGGCAGCGGGAGGAGGCAATGAGCAGTTCTTC
CASSQAAGVGAAGGGNEQFF
>NA|TRBV7-6|TRBJ1-4|NA
TGTGCCAGCAGCCCCTCTGGGGCAGCCGACGCAACTAATGAAAAACTGTTTTTT
CASSPSGAADATNEKLFF
>NA|TRBV5-4|TRBJ1-2|TRBD1
TGTGCCAGCAGCCGAAAGACAGGGGGCGGCTATGGCTACACCTTC
CASSRKTGGGYGYTF
>NA|TRBV7-9|TRBJ1-4|NA
TGTGCCAGCAACCAACCACGGGAGCGGGGCGAAAAACTGTTTTTT
CASNQPRERGEKLFF
>NA|TRBV29-1|TRBJ1-1|TRBD1
TGCAGCTCCGACAGGGCGGGACCGATCCATGAAGCTTTCTTT
CSSDRAGPIHEAFF
>NA|TRBV19|TRBJ2-7|TRBD1
TGTGCCAGTAGTTTCCGGATCAGGGGGCTGTACGAGCAGTACTTC
CASSFRIRGLYEQYF
>few|TRBV19|TRBJ1-6|TRBD1
TGTGCCAGTAGCCCGACAGGGAGTAATTCACCCCTCCACTTT
CASSPTGSNSPLHF
>once|TRBV30|TRBJ1-2|NA
TGTGCCTGGCCGCGTGCCGGGTGGGGGGGGAACTATGGCTACACCTTC
CAWPRAGWGGNYGYTF
>NA|TRBV10-3|TRBJ2-5|TRBD1
TGTGCCATCAGTACCCCGGGACAGCAAAAAGAGACCCAGTACTTC
CAISTPGQQKETQYF
>NA|TRBV19|TRBJ1-6|TRBD1
TGTGCCAGTAGTGGGACAGCTCGGAATAATTCACCCCTCCACTTT
CASSGTARNNSPLHF
>NA|TRBV4-1|TRBJ2-6|NA
TGCGCCAGCAGCCAAGGTGGCCAGGCCGGGGCCAACGTCCTGACTTTC
CASSQGGQAGANVLTF
>NA|TRBV24-1|TRBJ2-2|TRBD2
TGTGCCACCAGTGACCCGGGAGGGCCGGGCGGGGAGCTGTTTTTT
CATSDPGGPGGELFF